These 27 T cell receptor beta chains originate from one sample sequenced in a study of CXCR3-negative and CXCR3-positive naive CD8 T cells. Each TRB cDNA library was prepared by 5' RACE (with UMI labels). TCRdb reworked the 5' RACE reads into one entry per CDR3 protein, no DNA. This sample's table has 40,000 to 45,000 distinct CDR3 sequences. Sequences were obtained from memory CD8+ T cells from blood. These receptors were taken from a human donor in good health. Some clones in this sample may be carry-over from other donors' samples.

The gene calls are TRBV7-9 and TRBJ2-5; the TRBD1 assignment by TCRdb is unverifiable without DNA. In germline, CDR1 is SEHNR, CDR2 FQNEAQ (reference sequence). CDR3 length equals 17 residues. CDR3 loop: CASSSISTGTLNETQYF. Full variable domain (remainder filled in from reference TRBV7-9 and TRBJ2-5): DTGVSQNPRHKITKRGQNVTFRCDPISEHNRLYWYRQTLGQGPEFLTYFQNEAQLEKSRLLSDRFSAERPKGSFSTLEIQRTEQGDSAMYLCASSSISTGTLNETQYFGPGTRLLVL.

This chain links TRBV7-2 with TRBJ2-1; TCRdb designates TRBD2, a call that cannot be tested without DNA. This CDR3 spans 15 amino acids. Germline-derived CDR1 and CDR2 are SGHTA and FQGNSA. The CDR3 sequence is CASSLADYSYNEQFF.

V gene TRBV3-1 combines with J gene TRBJ2-7; TCRdb designates TRBD1, a call that cannot be tested without DNA. CDR1 is LGHDT, CDR2 YNNKEL, per germline (reference sequence). The CDR3 extends over 16 amino acids. CDR3 residues: CASSQGRYGRAYEQYF.

V usage is TRBV12-3 or TRBV12-4 and J usage is TRBJ1-1. The length of the CDR3 is 13 residues. This CDR3 reads CASSLGGNTEAFF.

The CDR3 loop reads CASSPAPTGHNEQFF. This chain joins TRBV27 and TRBJ2-1; TCRdb designates TRBD1, a call that cannot be tested without DNA. CDR3 length: 15 residues. Germline CDR1 is MNHEY and CDR2 is SMNVEV (reference sequence).

This sequence joins TRBV7-6 and TRBJ2-7; TCRdb indicates TRBD1, and absent DNA this call remains unverified. Germline CDR1 reads SGHVS; CDR2 reads FNYEAQ. The CDR3 covers 13 residues. CDR3 residues: CASSLGGQDEQYF. The whole variable domain, remainder taken from reference TRBV7-6 and TRBJ2-7, is GAGVSQSPRYKVTKRGQDVALRCDPISGHVSLYWYRQALGQGPEFLTYFNYEAQQDKSGLPNDRFSAERPEGSISTLTIQRTEQRDSAMYRCASSLGGQDEQYFGPGTRLTVT.

Here the CDR3 reads CSVEGQYYGYTF. The rearrangement uses TRBV29-1 and TRBJ1-2. CDR3 size: 12 residues. The germline V gene has CDR1 SQVTM and CDR2 ANQGSEA.

V is TRBV5-1 and J is TRBJ2-1; the TCRdb call, TRBD1, lacks DNA for checking. Per germline, CDR1 SGHRS and CDR2 YFSETQ. This CDR3 is 13 amino acids long. Here the CDR3 reads CASSLVTGGGQFF.

The chain uses TRBV19 and TRBJ1-5; with no DNA, the TCRdb D assignment of TRBD1 cannot be verified. The CDR3 consists of 14 residues. CDR1 and CDR2 (germline): LNHDA, SQIVND (reference sequence). The CDR3 reads CASTRTGSNQPQHF.

The chain uses TRBV20-1 and TRBJ2-3. The CDR3 is made up of 12 amino acids. Germline lookup yields CDR1 DFQATT and CDR2 SNEGSKA (reference sequence). The CDR3 here is CSASTIRDTQYF.

The genes are TRBV4-1 and TRBJ1-2; with no DNA, the TCRdb D assignment of TRBD1 cannot be verified. CDR3 length: 15 amino acids. CDR1 is MGHRA, CDR2 YSYEKL, per germline. The CDR3: CASSQKGATNSGYTF.

J is TRBJ2-1 and V is TRBV19; TCRdb's D call, TRBD1, is unchecked because there is no DNA. Germline V CDR1 and CDR2: LNHDA, SQIVND (reference sequence). The CDR3 runs 12 residues. Here the CDR3 reads CASLGQYNEQFF.

The chain carries TRBV7-9 and TRBJ1-1; the TCRdb call, TRBD1, lacks DNA for checking. This CDR3 has 14 amino acids. CDR1 is SEHNR, CDR2 FQNEAQ, per germline (reference sequence). This CDR3 reads CASSSSTELPEAFF. Combining the CDR3 with reference TRBV7-9 and TRBJ1-1 gives the whole variable domain DTGVSQNPRHKITKRGQNVTFRCDPISEHNRLYWYRQTLGQGPEFLTYFQNEAQLEKSRLLSDRFSAERPKGSFSTLEIQRTEQGDSAMYLCASSSSTELPEAFFGQGTRLTVV.

The chain is built from TRBV5-1 and TRBJ2-1; as DNA is missing, the TRBD1 call by TCRdb cannot be tested. The CDR3 contains 15 residues. Germline CDR1 SGHRS, CDR2 YFSETQ. The CDR3 is CASSLTGVTYNEQFF.

The chain has TRBV25-1 and TRBJ1-6; TCRdb's assignment of TRBD1 cannot be checked, as there is no DNA. The CDR3 is 14 residues long. The germline V gene has CDR1 MGHDK and CDR2 SYGVNS. CDR3 protein: CASSEGADNSPLHF. Looking up the rest from reference TRBV25-1 and TRBJ1-6 gives the full variable domain: EADIYQTPRYLVIGTGKKITLECSQTMGHDKMYWYQQDPGMELHLIHYSYGVNSTEKGDLSSESTVSRIRTEHFPLTLESARPSHTSQYLCASSEGADNSPLHFGNGTRLTVT.

The V call is TRBV4-1, the J call TRBJ2-1; checking the TCRdb D call of TRBD1 is not possible without DNA. The CDR3 is 16 residues long. Germline loops: CDR1 MGHRA, CDR2 YSYEKL. CDR3 residues: CASSPQVGGGGNEQFF.

V usage is TRBV20-1 and J usage is TRBJ1-6; as DNA is missing, the TRBD1 call by TCRdb cannot be tested. Per germline, CDR1 DFQATT and CDR2 SNEGSKA (reference sequence). The CDR3 covers 14 residues. This CDR3 is CSAMNPWTDSPLHF.

The chain uses TRBV6-2 or TRBV6-3 and TRBJ2-1; TCRdb returns TRBD2, unconfirmable since there is no DNA. In germline, CDR1 is MNHEY, CDR2 SVGEGT. This CDR3 is built from 14 residues. CDR3 amino acids: CASSYAGGPNEQFF.

V usage is TRBV5-1 and J usage is TRBJ1-5; TCRdb indicates TRBD1, and absent DNA this call remains unverified. The CDR3 length is 16 residues. Germline lookup yields CDR1 SGHRS and CDR2 YFSETQ. The CDR3 protein is CASSSPCRGSNQPQHF.

J is TRBJ1-5 and V is TRBV12-3 or TRBV12-4; with no DNA, the TCRdb D assignment of TRBD1 cannot be verified. CDR3 length: 13 amino acids. The CDR3 reads CASSTGGGEPQHF.

The V gene is TRBV4-3, the J gene TRBJ2-1; as DNA is missing, the TRBD1 call by TCRdb cannot be tested. This CDR3 has 15 residues. Per the germline V gene, CDR1 is LGHNA and CDR2 is YSLEER. CDR3 loop: CASRSGAGDYNEQFF.

The chain carries TRBV29-1 and TRBJ2-7; TCRdb gives TRBD2 as the D gene, but with no DNA this cannot be confirmed. Germline V gene lookup returns CDR1 SQVTM and CDR2 ANQGSEA. This CDR3 comprises 13 residues. The CDR3 loop reads CSVELGPTYEQYF.

The J gene is TRBJ1-2, the V gene TRBV4-1. The CDR3 is 15 amino acids. Germline CDR1 and CDR2: MGHRA and YSYEKL. CDR3: CASSPGRDGGYGYTF.

CDR3 in amino acids: CASSQLQREPYEQYF. The genes are TRBV4-3 and TRBJ2-7. The germline V gene encodes CDR1 LGHNA and CDR2 YSLEER. This CDR3 region has 15 residues.

J is TRBJ1-6 and V is TRBV28; TCRdb returns TRBD1, unconfirmable since there is no DNA. CDR3 length: 16 amino acids. Per the germline V gene, CDR1 is MDHEN and CDR2 is SYDVKM. The CDR3 loop is CASRLNAGTENSPLHF.

This clonotype is labeled medium-sized based on frequency. V is TRBV20-1 and J is TRBJ2-3; without DNA, the TCRdb call of TRBD2 cannot be checked. The germline V gene encodes CDR1 DFQATT and CDR2 SNEGSKA (reference sequence). CDR3 length: 15 amino acids. CDR3: CSAWLLAGDTDTQYF.

This rearrangement joins TRBV29-1 to TRBJ1-2; without DNA, the TCRdb call of TRBD1 cannot be checked. The CDR3 length is 13 residues. Germline V CDR1 and CDR2: SQVTM, ANQGSEA. The CDR3 sequence is CSVEDTHGRGYTF.